Shown below are 9 T cell receptor beta chains from a single sample sequenced in a study of shared clonotypes between healthy human individuals. Only in-frame clones appear in the TCRdb table, and some are missing; sequencing was by immunoSEQ multiplex PCR. The sample gives a few hundred thousand clones, around 77% of which show up once; about 11% is in the top ten. The sequenced sample was PBMCs. The receptors stem from a woman aged 40 to 50 in good health. Some clones in this sample may be carry-over from other donors' samples.

The chain joins TRBV6-1 to TRBJ2-4; perhaps TRBD2 as D (6 bases). The ends were cut back, 4 bases at V and 6 bases at J, with 19 bases in the middle. The CDR3 has 16 amino acids. Germline assignment: CDR1 MNHNS and CDR2 SASEGT. The CDR3 DNA sequence: TGTGCCAGCAGTGGGGGCTTGGAGGGGACCGGAAACATTCAGTACTTC. It translates to CASSGGLEGTGNIQYF.

The V gene is TRBV5-8, the J gene TRBJ1-4; D is uncertain. The germline V and J ends were trimmed by 6 bases and 7 bases, with 19 bases remaining between them. The CDR3 totals 15 residues. CDR1 SGHTS and CDR2 YDEGEE come from the germline V gene. The CDR3 coding sequence is TGTGCCAGCAATCCTGGGCTTCGAGGAGGTGAAAAACTGTTTTTT. Translating it yields CASNPGLRGGEKLFF.

In its sample, this clone was seen once. This could be a read error, since a much larger clone is one nucleotide away. J is TRBJ1-6 and V is TRBV30; D not certain. Germline loops: CDR1 GTSNPN, CDR2 SVGIG (reference sequence). This CDR3 is built from 12 residues. Trimming pared 2 bases from V and 6 bases from J, leaving 5 bases between. CDR3 protein: CAWSNLNSPLHF. Here the CDR3 DNA reads TGTGCCTGGAGTAACCTTAATTCACCCCTCCACTTT.

This rearrangement joins TRBV29-1 to TRBJ2-1; no clear D gene. The V end lost 2 bases, the J end lost 7 bases, and 6 bases lay between the germline ends. This CDR3 has 11 residues. From germline, CDR1 is SQVTM and CDR2 ANQGSEA. This chain's CDR3 is CSVELPNEQFF. The CDR3 nucleotides are TGCAGCGTTGAACTACCGAATGAGCAGTTCTTC.

This clone occurred a few times. This sequence joins TRBV9 and TRBJ2-7; weak D call: TRBD2 (6 bases). Per the germline V gene, CDR1 is SGDLS and CDR2 is YYNGEE. The germline V and J ends were trimmed by 0 bases and 5 bases, with 15 bases remaining between them. The CDR3 has 15 residues. The CDR3 nucleotides are TGTGCCAGCAGCGTAGCGGGAGCCTATATCAACGAGCAGTACTTC. It yields the protein CASSVAGAYINEQYF.

This sequence joins TRBV28 and TRBJ2-1; tentative D call: TRBD2 (6 bases). Per germline, CDR1 MDHEN and CDR2 SYDVKM. Trimming took 3 bases from V and 6 from J, leaving 12 bases between them. This CDR3 is built from 14 residues. CDR3 bases: TGTGCCAGCAGTTTGAGTGGGAGGATCAATGAGCAGTTCTTC. Its translation is CASSLSGRINEQFF.

This clone was recorded only once. The gene calls are TRBV5-4 and TRBJ2-1; 8 nucleotides agree with TRBD1. Germline V gene data show CDR1 as SGHNT and CDR2 as YYREEE (reference sequence). V lost 2 bases, J lost 7 bases, and 8 bases stayed unmatched. The CDR3 spans 15 residues. CDR3 sequence reads: CASSFWDRRENEQFF. As DNA, the CDR3 is TGTGCCAGCAGCTTCTGGGACAGGCGAGAAAATGAGCAGTTCTTC.

In this sample, this clone turned up a few times. The chain employs TRBV5-1 and TRBJ2-4; D possibly corresponds to TRBD2 (5 bases). Per germline, CDR1 SGHRS and CDR2 YFSETQ. The CDR3 runs 13 residues. V dropped 6 bases and J dropped 8 bases, with 15 bases sitting between them. The CDR3 bases are TGCGCCAGCACCCCGAGGACTGGAGACATTCAGTACTTC. Its protein is CASTPRTGDIQYF.

V is TRBV5-1 and J is TRBJ2-7; D gene unclear. Germline-derived CDR1 and CDR2 are SGHRS and YFSETQ. The CDR3 runs to 13 residues. Trimming cost V 0 bases and J 6 bases, with 10 bases left between them. CDR3 DNA sequence: TGCGCCAGCAGCTTGGGACCCACACTCGAGCAGTACTTC. This gives the protein CASSLGPTLEQYF.